A selection of T cell receptor beta chains follows, all from one sample in a study of PD-1 blockade in classical Hodgkin lymphoma. Here immunoSEQ multiplex PCR was the method, and the copy in TCRdb shows in-frame clones only, minus some. The sample consists of approximately 7,900 clones, approximately 80% of them appearing once. The sequenced sample was peripheral blood mononuclear cells (PBMCs), obtained before the fourth cycle of nivolumab. The receptors originated from a human donor with classical Hodgkin lymphoma. Each CDR3 is given with its conserved first and last residue. The order of the fields is J gene, D gene, CDR3 length, clone size, V gene, CDR3 DNA, CDR3 protein. The D gene is left open where the match is weak. Only some rows state a clone size, as once, few, many or a class for expanded clones.

j_call: TRBJ1-1
d_call: NA
cdr3_length: 13
clone_size: few
v_call: TRBV28
cdr3_nt: TGTGCCAGTGAGGGGTTTATGAACACTGAAGCTTTCTTT
cdr3_aa: CASEGFMNTEAFF

j_call: TRBJ1-5
d_call: TRBD1
cdr3_length: 19
clone_size: NA
v_call: TRBV27
cdr3_nt: TGTGCCAGCAGACTACTTTCCGGGACAGGGGGCGAGAGGGGTCAGCCCCAGCATTTT
cdr3_aa: CASRLLSGTGGERGQPQHF

j_call: TRBJ1-1
d_call: NA
cdr3_length: 14
clone_size: NA
v_call: TRBV19
cdr3_nt: TGTGCCAGTAGGCCGACGGGCGTCAACACTGAAGCTTTCTTT
cdr3_aa: CASRPTGVNTEAFF

j_call: TRBJ2-1
d_call: NA
cdr3_length: 13
clone_size: NA
v_call: TRBV29-1
cdr3_nt: TGCAGCGGGACTGAGTTGGGCCCCAATGAGCAGTTCTTC
cdr3_aa: CSGTELGPNEQFF

j_call: TRBJ1-1
d_call: TRBD1
cdr3_length: 13
clone_size: few
v_call: TRBV28
cdr3_nt: TGTGCCACCATGACAGGGTGGAACACTGAAGCTTTCTTT
cdr3_aa: CATMTGWNTEAFF

j_call: TRBJ2-3
d_call: NA
cdr3_length: 16
clone_size: NA
v_call: TRBV2
cdr3_nt: TGTGCCAGCCTGAAACAGGACAGAATCAGCACAGATACGCAGTATTTT
cdr3_aa: CASLKQDRISTDTQYF

j_call: TRBJ2-1
d_call: TRBD1
cdr3_length: 14
clone_size: NA
v_call: TRBV7-7
cdr3_nt: TGTGCTAGCAGCCCAACAGGGGGGAGTTATGAGCAGTTCTTC
cdr3_aa: CASSPTGGSYEQFF

j_call: TRBJ2-1
d_call: NA
cdr3_length: 13
clone_size: NA
v_call: TRBV27
cdr3_nt: TGTGCCAGCAGTTTAAGCACTCGGGGGGAGCAGTTCTTC
cdr3_aa: CASSLSTRGEQFF

j_call: TRBJ2-1
d_call: TRBD2
cdr3_length: 14
clone_size: once
v_call: TRBV27
cdr3_nt: TGTGCCAGCAGTCCGGGACTATTCTACAATGAGCAGTTCTTC
cdr3_aa: CASSPGLFYNEQFF

j_call: TRBJ1-1
d_call: NA
cdr3_length: 13
clone_size: NA
v_call: TRBV5-4
cdr3_nt: TGTGCCAGCAGCACGGGCCGTTACACTGAAGCTTTCTTT
cdr3_aa: CASSTGRYTEAFF

j_call: TRBJ2-1
d_call: NA
cdr3_length: 11
clone_size: NA
v_call: TRBV7-9
cdr3_nt: TGTGCCAGCAGCTTTAGAAATGAGCAGTTCTTC
cdr3_aa: CASSFRNEQFF

j_call: TRBJ1-3
d_call: NA
cdr3_length: 15
clone_size: NA
v_call: TRBV9
cdr3_nt: TGTGCCAGCAGCCCCCGGAAGGGTTCTGGAAACACCATATATTTT
cdr3_aa: CASSPRKGSGNTIYF

j_call: TRBJ2-1
d_call: NA
cdr3_length: 15
clone_size: NA
v_call: TRBV5-8
cdr3_nt: TGTGCCAGCAGCTTGGAAGGCGGCAGGTACAATGAGCAGTTCTTC
cdr3_aa: CASSLEGGRYNEQFF

j_call: TRBJ2-1
d_call: TRBD2
cdr3_length: 15
clone_size: NA
v_call: TRBV6-5
cdr3_nt: TGTGCCAGCAGAAAGAGCGGGGGGGCATCCCATGAGCAGTTCTTC
cdr3_aa: CASRKSGGASHEQFF

j_call: TRBJ2-3
d_call: TRBD2
cdr3_length: 15
clone_size: large
v_call: TRBV4-1
cdr3_nt: TGCGCCAGCAGCCACATGACTAGCAGCACAGATACGCAGTATTTT
cdr3_aa: CASSHMTSSTDTQYF

j_call: TRBJ2-1
d_call: NA
cdr3_length: 16
clone_size: hyperexpanded
v_call: TRBV25-1
cdr3_nt: TGTGCCAGCAGTGAAGACCGCGCCGAGACGTACAATGAGCAGTTCTTC
cdr3_aa: CASSEDRAETYNEQFF

j_call: TRBJ1-2
d_call: NA
cdr3_length: 15
clone_size: once
v_call: TRBV25-1
cdr3_nt: TGTGCCAGCAGTGAATATCTGGGGGGATCTAGTGGCTACACCTTC
cdr3_aa: CASSEYLGGSSGYTF

j_call: TRBJ2-1
d_call: NA
cdr3_length: 15
clone_size: NA
v_call: TRBV5-4
cdr3_nt: TGTGCCAGCAGCTTAACTCCGACCCCCGAGAATGAGCAGTTCTTC
cdr3_aa: CASSLTPTPENEQFF

j_call: TRBJ1-2
d_call: TRBD1
cdr3_length: 13
clone_size: once
v_call: TRBV5-1
cdr3_nt: TGCGCCAGCAGCTCGACAGGGGACTATGGCTACACCTTC
cdr3_aa: CASSSTGDYGYTF

j_call: TRBJ1-4
d_call: NA
cdr3_length: 15
clone_size: few
v_call: TRBV6-1
cdr3_nt: TGTGCCAGCAGTGAACACCAAGCAACTAATGAAAAACTGTTTTTT
cdr3_aa: CASSEHQATNEKLFF

j_call: TRBJ1-6
d_call: NA
cdr3_length: 13
clone_size: medium-sized
v_call: TRBV19
cdr3_nt: TGTGCCAGTAGTATAGATCCGTCTTCACCCCTCCACTTT
cdr3_aa: CASSIDPSSPLHF

j_call: TRBJ2-6
d_call: TRBD1
cdr3_length: 15
clone_size: NA
v_call: TRBV5-1
cdr3_nt: TGCGCCAGCAGCTCGGACAGGGCTGGGGCCAACGTCCTGACTTTC
cdr3_aa: CASSSDRAGANVLTF

j_call: TRBJ1-2
d_call: NA
cdr3_length: 14
clone_size: NA
v_call: TRBV10-2
cdr3_nt: TGCGCCAGCAGTGAGCTTGTGGAGGCGGGCGGCTACACCTTC
cdr3_aa: CASSELVEAGGYTF

j_call: TRBJ2-7
d_call: TRBD1
cdr3_length: 16
clone_size: few
v_call: TRBV13
cdr3_nt: TGTGCCAGCAGTTTAGACCGGGACAGGGCGGGGTACGAGCAGTACTTC
cdr3_aa: CASSLDRDRAGYEQYF

j_call: TRBJ1-5
d_call: TRBD1
cdr3_length: 16
clone_size: NA
v_call: TRBV19
cdr3_nt: TGTGCCAGTAGAAGAGCCGCGGGACAGTACAATCAGCCCCAGCATTTT
cdr3_aa: CASRRAAGQYNQPQHF

j_call: TRBJ1-2
d_call: NA
cdr3_length: 14
clone_size: NA
v_call: TRBV6-5
cdr3_nt: TGTGCCAGCAGTTCCCACCCTCAGGTTTATGGCTACACCTTC
cdr3_aa: CASSSHPQVYGYTF

j_call: TRBJ2-3
d_call: TRBD2
cdr3_length: 13
clone_size: NA
v_call: TRBV7-3
cdr3_nt: TGTGCCAGCAGGCTAGCGGCCACAGATACGCAGTATTTT
cdr3_aa: CASRLAATDTQYF

j_call: TRBJ2-7
d_call: TRBD1
cdr3_length: 15
clone_size: NA
v_call: TRBV7-6
cdr3_nt: TGTGCCAGCAGCGACGGGACAGGGGGGCTCTACGAGCAGTACTTC
cdr3_aa: CASSDGTGGLYEQYF

j_call: TRBJ1-1
d_call: NA
cdr3_length: 13
clone_size: NA
v_call: TRBV7-6
cdr3_nt: TGTGCCAGCAGGGAGGGGATTGGCACTGAAGCTTTCTTT
cdr3_aa: CASREGIGTEAFF

j_call: TRBJ2-5
d_call: NA
cdr3_length: 13
clone_size: once
v_call: TRBV6-6
cdr3_nt: TGTGCCAGCAGTTACCCGCTGGAAGAGACCCAGTACTTC
cdr3_aa: CASSYPLEETQYF

j_call: TRBJ1-1
d_call: TRBD1
cdr3_length: 15
clone_size: NA
v_call: TRBV10-1
cdr3_nt: TGCGCCAGCAGACCCCGGACAGGGGCGAACACTGAAGCTTTCTTT
cdr3_aa: CASRPRTGANTEAFF

j_call: TRBJ2-7
d_call: NA
cdr3_length: 16
clone_size: NA
v_call: TRBV5-5
cdr3_nt: TGTGCCAGCAGTACCCTCAGCACCGACAGGCCCTACGAGCAGTACTTC
cdr3_aa: CASSTLSTDRPYEQYF

j_call: TRBJ1-1
d_call: NA
cdr3_length: 15
clone_size: once
v_call: TRBV6-1
cdr3_nt: TGTGCCAGCAGTGAAGGGGGACGAACGAACACTGAAGCTTTCTTT
cdr3_aa: CASSEGGRTNTEAFF

j_call: TRBJ1-3
d_call: NA
cdr3_length: 10
clone_size: NA
v_call: TRBV28
cdr3_nt: TGTGCCAGCATTAAAAACACCATATATTTT
cdr3_aa: CASIKNTIYF

j_call: TRBJ2-1
d_call: TRBD1
cdr3_length: 13
clone_size: NA
v_call: TRBV6-5
cdr3_nt: TGTGCCAGCACCCGGACAGGGGGCAATGAGCAGTTCTTC
cdr3_aa: CASTRTGGNEQFF

j_call: TRBJ2-1
d_call: TRBD2
cdr3_length: 19
clone_size: few
v_call: TRBV23-1
cdr3_nt: TGCGCCAGCAGTCCTACCGGGACTAGCGGGAGGCTTCATTACAATGAGCAGTTCTTC
cdr3_aa: CASSPTGTSGRLHYNEQFF

j_call: TRBJ1-1
d_call: TRBD1
cdr3_length: 14
clone_size: few
v_call: TRBV19
cdr3_nt: TGTGCCAGTAGTATACAGGGGGAGAACACTGAAGCTTTCTTT
cdr3_aa: CASSIQGENTEAFF

j_call: TRBJ2-1
d_call: TRBD2
cdr3_length: 16
clone_size: NA
v_call: TRBV19
cdr3_nt: TGTGCCAGTAGTATCCATAGCGGGGCCGGTTACAATGAGCAGTTCTTC
cdr3_aa: CASSIHSGAGYNEQFF

j_call: TRBJ2-2
d_call: NA
cdr3_length: 13
clone_size: NA
v_call: TRBV7-8
cdr3_nt: TGTGCCAGCAGACCTGACTTAGTGGGTTTGTTGTTTTTT
cdr3_aa: CASRPDLVGLLFF

j_call: TRBJ1-1
d_call: NA
cdr3_length: 14
clone_size: NA
v_call: TRBV28
cdr3_nt: TGTGCCAGCAGCCTGGAGGTGCCGAACACTGAAGCTTTCTTT
cdr3_aa: CASSLEVPNTEAFF

j_call: TRBJ1-2
d_call: NA
cdr3_length: 16
clone_size: NA
v_call: TRBV28
cdr3_nt: TGTGCCAGCAGTTTGTCCTCGGACGTAGCTAACTATGGCTACACCTTC
cdr3_aa: CASSLSSDVANYGYTF

j_call: TRBJ1-1
d_call: NA
cdr3_length: 13
clone_size: NA
v_call: TRBV28
cdr3_nt: TGTGCCAGCAGTCCGACCTCACTCAGGGTAGCTTTCTTT
cdr3_aa: CASSPTSLRVAFF

j_call: TRBJ2-4
d_call: NA
cdr3_length: 12
clone_size: few
v_call: TRBV4-1
cdr3_nt: TGCGCCAGCAGCCAACCTGGAGGACTTCAGTACTTC
cdr3_aa: CASSQPGGLQYF

j_call: TRBJ2-7
d_call: NA
cdr3_length: 12
clone_size: NA
v_call: TRBV2
cdr3_nt: TGTGCCAGCAGGGGGCAGCTTTACGAGCAGTACTTC
cdr3_aa: CASRGQLYEQYF

j_call: TRBJ2-3
d_call: NA
cdr3_length: 14
clone_size: NA
v_call: TRBV28
cdr3_nt: TGTGCCAGCAGCCCAAGCGGGTACACAGATACGCAGTATTTT
cdr3_aa: CASSPSGYTDTQYF

j_call: TRBJ2-3
d_call: TRBD2
cdr3_length: 15
clone_size: NA
v_call: TRBV11-2
cdr3_nt: TGTGCCAGCAGCGGCGCACTAGCGGGGGGAGATACGCAGTATTTT
cdr3_aa: CASSGALAGGDTQYF

j_call: TRBJ2-1
d_call: NA
cdr3_length: 11
clone_size: NA
v_call: TRBV20-1
cdr3_nt: TGCAGTGCTAGCACAAGCAATGAGCAGTTCTTC
cdr3_aa: CSASTSNEQFF

j_call: TRBJ2-6
d_call: NA
cdr3_length: 15
clone_size: NA
v_call: TRBV6-5
cdr3_nt: TGTGCCAGCACCAGAAACAGGGCCGGGGCCAACGTCCTGACTTTC
cdr3_aa: CASTRNRAGANVLTF

j_call: TRBJ2-3
d_call: TRBD1
cdr3_length: 14
clone_size: few
v_call: TRBV19
cdr3_nt: TGTGCCAGTAGTATGCTGGGACAGGGAGATACGCAGTATTTT
cdr3_aa: CASSMLGQGDTQYF

j_call: TRBJ1-1
d_call: TRBD1
cdr3_length: 15
clone_size: NA
v_call: TRBV15
cdr3_nt: TGTGCCACCAGCAGAGATCGTTTGAGACAGGGAACATCTTTCTTT
cdr3_aa: CATSRDRLRQGTSFF

j_call: TRBJ1-6
d_call: NA
cdr3_length: 13
clone_size: NA
v_call: TRBV11-2
cdr3_nt: TGTGCCAGCAGTGGGGTGATTAATTCACCCCTCCACTTT
cdr3_aa: CASSGVINSPLHF

j_call: TRBJ2-7
d_call: TRBD2
cdr3_length: 14
clone_size: few
v_call: TRBV6-6
cdr3_nt: TGTGCCAGCAGTTACTCCAGCGGGGGTTACGAGCAGTACTTC
cdr3_aa: CASSYSSGGYEQYF

j_call: TRBJ1-6
d_call: NA
cdr3_length: 15
clone_size: NA
v_call: TRBV28
cdr3_nt: TGTGCCAGCAGTTTATGGCAACCCCAGTGGTCACCCCTCCACTTT
cdr3_aa: CASSLWQPQWSPLHF

j_call: TRBJ2-7
d_call: NA
cdr3_length: 12
clone_size: NA
v_call: TRBV11-2
cdr3_nt: TGTGCCAGCAGCTCAGGGGAATACGAGCAGTACTTC
cdr3_aa: CASSSGEYEQYF

j_call: TRBJ1-2
d_call: NA
cdr3_length: 14
clone_size: NA
v_call: TRBV18
cdr3_nt: TGTGCCAGCTCACCAGGGATGGATAACTATGGCTACACCTTC
cdr3_aa: CASSPGMDNYGYTF

j_call: TRBJ2-2
d_call: NA
cdr3_length: 11
clone_size: NA
v_call: TRBV19
cdr3_nt: TGTGCCAGTACCTGGACCGGGGAGCTGTTTTTT
cdr3_aa: CASTWTGELFF

j_call: TRBJ2-7
d_call: TRBD1
cdr3_length: 12
clone_size: NA
v_call: TRBV30
cdr3_nt: TGTGCCTGGAGTCACGCCAGGGGGGAGCAGTACTTC
cdr3_aa: CAWSHARGEQYF

j_call: TRBJ1-2
d_call: NA
cdr3_length: 13
clone_size: NA
v_call: TRBV7-9
cdr3_nt: TGTGCCAGCAGCCCTCTCCTGAGCTATGGCTACACCTTC
cdr3_aa: CASSPLLSYGYTF

j_call: TRBJ2-2
d_call: TRBD2
cdr3_length: 19
clone_size: few
v_call: TRBV28
cdr3_nt: TGTGCCAGCAGTACGTGGACTAGCGGGGACTATACTGGGACCGGGGAGCTGTTTTTT
cdr3_aa: CASSTWTSGDYTGTGELFF